A selection of T cell receptor beta chains follows, all from one sample in a study of T cell responses to AZD1222 COVID-19 vaccine. Some clones are missing from TCRdb's copy, which holds only in-frame ones; the method was immunoSEQ multiplex PCR. The sample includes fewer than 300,000 clones, approximately 95% seen only once; the top ten take roughly 0.6%. The source material was peripheral blood, sampled on day 0 of AZD1222 vaccination. The receptors here all came from an adult in good health. CDR3s include the opening cysteine and the closing phenylalanine or tryptophan. Fields, in order: D gene, J gene, clone size, V gene, CDR3 DNA, CDR3 protein. A D gene is named only where the DNA matches it firmly. Rows give clone size only sometimes, using once, few, many, or a class for an expanded clone.

TRBD1 TRBJ1-2 . TRBV28 TGTGCCAGCAGTCTTACAGGGGCCTATGGCTACACCTTC CASSLTGAYGYTF
TRBD1 TRBJ2-2 . TRBV5-6 TGTGCCAGCAGCTGGGGACAGAGGAACACCGGGGAGCTGTTTTTT CASSWGQRNTGELFF
. TRBJ2-2 . TRBV14 TGTGCCAGCAGACAGTTCACCAGCGGAGCGAACACCGGGGAGCTGTTTTTT CASRQFTSGANTGELFF
TRBD1 TRBJ1-6 . TRBV19 TGTGCCAGTAGTCCCAACAGGGGTTATTCACCCCTCCACTTT CASSPNRGYSPLHF
TRBD1 TRBJ1-4 . TRBV20-1 TGCAGTGCTAGTGAGGGAACAAAGGGGGCGGGACTGTTTTTT CSASEGTKGAGLFF
. TRBJ1-5 . TRBV19 TGTGCCAGTATGGGGTCTTTTGAGAGGACAGCGACCCATAGCAATCAGCCCCAGCATTTT CASMGSFERTATHSNQPQHF
. TRBJ1-5 . TRBV12-3/TRBV12-4 TGTGCCAGCAGCCCCCCTGAGGGACAGCCCCAGCATTTT CASSPPEGQPQHF
. TRBJ2-7 . TRBV2 TGTGCCAGCAAGGACTACCTCTACGAGCAGTACTTC CASKDYLYEQYF
TRBD2 TRBJ2-7 . TRBV3-1/TRBV3-2 TGTGCCAGCAGCCGTGGGGTAGCGGGAGGGCCTGGCGAGCAGTACTTC CASSRGVAGGPGEQYF
. TRBJ2-7 . TRBV20-1 TGCAGTGCTAGAGTGGGGACTGGGCAGTACTTC CSARVGTGQYF
. TRBJ1-5 . TRBV7-8 TGTGCCAGCAGCTTAAACGGGCAGAGTAATCAGCCCCAGCATTTT CASSLNGQSNQPQHF
. TRBJ2-7 . TRBV6-5 TGTGCCAGCAGTTACTCTAGGGGGGGGCCCTACGAGCAGTACTTC CASSYSRGGPYEQYF
. TRBJ1-6 once TRBV7-8 TGTGCCAGCAGCTATGGCCCCCGGTCCTCCACCCTCCACTTT CASSYGPRSSTLHF
. TRBJ1-1 . TRBV28 TGTGCCAGCACCCTTGTTGGACAGACGAACACTGAAGCTTTCTTT CASTLVGQTNTEAFF
. TRBJ2-6 once TRBV19 TGTGCCAGTAGTACAGCAGGGGCCAACGTCCTGACTTTC CASSTAGANVLTF
TRBD1 TRBJ2-2 . TRBV7-9 TGTGCCAGCAGCTCGACAGGGGGCAGAACCGGGGAGCTGTTTTTT CASSSTGGRTGELFF
. TRBJ2-4 . TRBV11-2 TGTGCCAGCAGCTTAGTAGGGGACATTCAGTACTTC CASSLVGDIQYF
. TRBJ1-2 once TRBV12-3/TRBV12-4 TGTGCCAGCCTTGGGGGTGGCTATGGCTACACCTTC CASLGGGYGYTF
TRBD1 TRBJ1-1 . TRBV5-6 TGTGCCAGCAGTCTGGGACAGGGGCACACTGAAGCTTTCTTT CASSLGQGHTEAFF
TRBD2 TRBJ2-3 . TRBV3-1/TRBV3-2 TGTGCCAGCAGCCTCCGGACTAGCGGGAGTCTAACAGATACGCAGTATTTT CASSLRTSGSLTDTQYF
. TRBJ2-1 . TRBV6-5 TGTGCCAGCAGTTACTCAACGGGAGAGTCCTACAATGAGCAGTTCTTC CASSYSTGESYNEQFF
. TRBJ2-1 . TRBV27 TGTGCCAGCAGTCCGGGACGGGCGAATGAGCAGTTCTTC CASSPGRANEQFF
. TRBJ1-1 once TRBV13 TGTGCCAGCAGCTTAGGCGCAGATGTTGAAGCTTTCTTT CASSLGADVEAFF
. TRBJ1-1 . TRBV19 TGTGCCAGTAAGGGCTCCCTGCCCACTGAAGCTTTCTTT CASKGSLPTEAFF
TRBD1 TRBJ1-6 . TRBV27 TGTGCCAGCAGCCTTACCGGGACAGGGCGCTCACCCCTCCACTTT CASSLTGTGRSPLHF
. TRBJ1-5 . TRBV4-1 TGCGCCAGCAGCTTAGGGGTCTCCGGGCGACCCCAGCATTTT CASSLGVSGRPQHF
. TRBJ1-1 . TRBV7-9 TGTGCCAGCAGCCCGACAAGGGTGAACACTGAAGCTTTCTTT CASSPTRVNTEAFF
. TRBJ2-1 once TRBV12-3/TRBV12-4 TGTGCCAGCAGTTTGGGTGGAGAGCAGTTCTTC CASSLGGEQFF
. TRBJ2-7 . TRBV28 TGTGCCAGCAGTTTTCCCACCGTGGCCGTTCTTTCCTTATACGAGCAGTACTTC CASSFPTVAVLSLYEQYF
. TRBJ2-2 . TRBV19 TGTGCCAGTAGATGGGGTCCCCAGGTCACCGGGGAGCTGTTTTTT CASRWGPQVTGELFF
TRBD2 TRBJ2-7 . TRBV29-1 TGCAGCGTCTCCGGGACTAGCGGGGGGGTCGACGAGCAGTACTTC CSVSGTSGGVDEQYF
. TRBJ1-1 . TRBV3-1/TRBV3-2 TGTGCCAGCAGCCTTAGGTTGGGAGGGGATAACACTGAAGCTTTCTTT CASSLRLGGDNTEAFF
. TRBJ2-2 . TRBV12-3/TRBV12-4 TGTGCCAGCACCCCTGGGGGGGAGCTGTTTTTT CASTPGGELFF
. TRBJ2-3 . TRBV7-8 TGTGCCAGCAGCCCCCTCGGAAGGGGCGGCCGCACAGATACGCAGTATTTT CASSPLGRGGRTDTQYF
. TRBJ2-7 . TRBV5-1 TGCGCCAGCAGGCCCGAGATCGGAGAGCAGTACTTC CASRPEIGEQYF
. TRBJ2-5 . TRBV19 TGTGCCAGTAGGGGGGGAGAGACCCAGTACTTC CASRGGETQYF
. TRBJ1-1 . TRBV5-1 TGCGCCAGCAGCTTGGAAGGGTGGGGCACTGAAGCTTTCTTT CASSLEGWGTEAFF
TRBD1 TRBJ2-7 . TRBV28 TGTGCCAGCAGTTTGGGACAGGGCATCTTCAAAGGCGAGCAGTACTTC CASSLGQGIFKGEQYF
. TRBJ1-4 . TRBV6-1 TGTGCCAGCAGTAAAGCGGGGTTTAATGAAAAACTGTTTTTT CASSKAGFNEKLFF
. TRBJ2-3 . TRBV2 TGTGCCAGCGGAGTGGCTACAGATACGCAGTATTTT CASGVATDTQYF
TRBD1 TRBJ2-7 . TRBV27 TGTGCCAGCAGTATCTCGCCGGGACAGGGGTTTACCGAGCAGTACTTC CASSISPGQGFTEQYF
TRBD1 TRBJ1-5 . TRBV19 TGTGCCAGTAGATTTCGGGACAGGGGGAGAATAAGCAATCAGCCCCAGCATTTT CASRFRDRGRISNQPQHF
TRBD1 TRBJ1-2 . TRBV27 TGTGCCAGCAGTTTTAGTAAGGGGGCGCTTAACTATGGCTACACCTTC CASSFSKGALNYGYTF
. TRBJ2-3 . TRBV5-1 TGCGCCAGCAGCTTCGGTGACACAGATACGCAGTATTTT CASSFGDTDTQYF
. TRBJ2-1 . TRBV29-1 TGCAGCGTGTTTGTCCAGGACCCCTACAATGAGCAGTTCTTC CSVFVQDPYNEQFF
. TRBJ1-2 . TRBV19 TGTGCCAGTACCTCCCCGGGGGGCAGAGGCTACACCTTC CASTSPGGRGYTF
. TRBJ2-7 . TRBV20-1 TGCAGTGCTCCAGTCCTGGGGGAGCAGTACTTC CSAPVLGEQYF